The clone carrying this TCR beta chain turned up a few times. Its antigen is still unknown. Looked up from germline, CDR1 is LGHDT and CDR2 is YNNKEL (reference sequence). The CDR3 has 14 amino acids. V gave up 0 bases and J gave up 8 bases, with 10 bases separating them. In making diagnoses, clinical symptoms, serum thyroxine and TRAb, thyroid ultrasound and orbital computed tomography were all used. RNA transcripts provided the source from which TCR beta CDR3 regions were amplified. Primed by the HTBI set, a first-round RT-PCR was run on the TCR CDR3. TCRdb reprocessed the multiplex PCR reads with MiXCR, giving one entry per CDR3 protein. Among roughly 290,000 distinct CDR3 sequences listed, 12% to 15% were seen once. The data derive from a study of T cells in Graves' hyperthyroidism and ophthalmopathy. Study overall: Sampling of peripheral blood happened at initial diagnosis, prior to any treatment. Findings of the study overall: Researchers report that a 13 V-J model separated ophthalmopathy from stable hyperthyroidism.

Sequencing was performed on blood. This receptor was obtained from a middle-aged woman with Graves' hyperthyroidism. The chain is built from TRBV3-1 and TRBJ2-2; possible D gene TRBD2, 6 bases. The CDR3 is CASSQDYGGGELFF. CDR3 nucleotides: TGTGCCAGCAGCCAAGATTATGGGGGGGGGGAGCTGTTTTTT.